These 15 T cell receptor beta chains were sequenced from one sample in a study of T cells in Graves' hyperthyroidism and ophthalmopathy. From RNA transcripts, TCR beta CDR3 regions were amplified. When the TCR CDR3 underwent first-round RT-PCR, the HTBI primer set was used. TCRdb re-called the multiplex PCR reads through MiXCR, storing one row per CDR3 protein. The sample shows 450,000 to 650,000 distinct CDR3 sequences, 11% to 15% of them seen only once. The specimen sequenced was blood. The receptors stem from a woman aged 18-29 years with Graves' ophthalmopathy.

This clonotype showed up many times. The chain uses TRBV24-1 and TRBJ2-1; D remains ambiguous. The CDR3 consists of 12 residues. From germline, CDR1 is KGHDR and CDR2 SFDVKD. Trimming removed 5 bases at V and 9 bases at J, with 10 bases between. The CDR3: CATSGPRGEQFF. The CDR3 region has the DNA TGTGCCACCAGTGGCCCTCGAGGTGAGCAGTTCTTC.

This clonotype appeared a few times. The chain has TRBV9 and TRBJ2-2, with 9 positions matching TRBD2. The ends lost 3 bases at V and 7 bases at J; junction bases unmatched: 10. CDR3 size: 16 residues. Germline V gene sequence: CDR1 SGDLS, CDR2 YYNGEE. DNA of the CDR3: TGTGCCAGCAGCGCGAGGGGACTAGCTGGGGTCGGGGAGCTGTTTTTT. Its translation is CASSARGLAGVGELFF.

This clonotype has ten or more counts. The chain joins TRBV20-1 to TRBJ2-2; possibly TRBD1 or TRBD2 for D (5 bases each). This CDR3 has 17 residues. Per the germline V gene, CDR1 is DFQATT and CDR2 is SNEGSKA (reference sequence). Between the trimmed V and J ends, which lost 0 bases and 3 bases, there was a span of 17 bases. Written as DNA, the CDR3 is TGCAGTGCTAGAGATAGGAGGCAGGGACCGTACACCGGGGAGCTGTTTTTT. It translates to CSARDRRQGPYTGELFF.

For this clonotype: A read error is possible here, since a much larger clone lies one base away. The chain recombines TRBV11-1 with TRBJ1-4; TRBD1 aligns across 7 bases. The CDR3 extends over 15 amino acids. Germline CDR1 SGHAT, CDR2 FQDESV (reference sequence). V shed 6 bases and J 10 bases; nucleotides not matched to a gene: 14. CDR3 DNA: TGTGCCAGCAGTCGCTCCGACAGGGCCTCTGGAAAACTGTTTTTT. Its protein product is CASSRSDRASGKLFF.

The chain carries TRBV7-3 and TRBJ2-1; no firm D call. V lost 2 bases, J lost 8 bases, and 13 bases lay in between. Germline V gene sequence: CDR1 SGHTA, CDR2 FQGTGA. The CDR3 has 14 amino acids. CDR3 DNA sequence: TGTGCCAGCAGCTTAGGAGTGGGTAGCTATGAGCAGTTCTTC. It specifies CASSLGVGSYEQFF. The entire variable domain, with the rest obtained from reference TRBV7-3 and TRBJ2-1, is as follows: GAGVSQTPSNKVTEKGKYVELRCDPISGHTALYWYRQSLGQGPEFLIYFQGTGAADDSGLPNDRFFAVRPEGSVSTLKIQRTERGDSAVYLCASSLGVGSYEQFFGPGTRLTVL.

This clonotype was detected ten times or more. The chain combines TRBV20-1 with TRBJ2-1, with D perhaps TRBD2 (6 bases). Germline CDR1 DFQATT, CDR2 SNEGSKA (reference sequence). The CDR3 runs to 14 residues. The V end lost 4 bases, the J end lost 4 bases, and 14 bases lay between the germline ends. Here the CDR3 DNA reads TGCAGTGCTACAGCAGGAGGGCCGTACAATGAGCAGTTCTTC. Protein: CSATAGGPYNEQFF.

This clonotype was seen at least ten times. V usage is TRBV6-1 and J usage is TRBJ1-5; 10 positions match TRBD1. CDR1 and CDR2 (germline): MNHNS, SASEGT. V lost 4 bases, J lost 5 bases, and 11 bases stayed unmatched. CDR3 size: 17 residues. CDR3: CASSGPSGTGAHQPQHF. CDR3 DNA: TGTGCCAGCAGTGGACCCTCAGGGACAGGGGCACATCAGCCCCAGCATTTT.

The rearrangement joins TRBV12-3 or TRBV12-4 to TRBJ1-3; D may be TRBD1 (5 bases). V was shortened by 6 bases and J by 0 bases, with 15 bases between the two germline ends. The CDR3 is 16 residues long. The CDR3 nucleotides read TGTGCCAGCAGACGAACACAGGCAAGCTCTGGAAACACCATATATTTT. This codes for CASRRTQASSGNTIYF.

CDR3 sequence reads: CASSQLTDTEKLFF. CDR3 nucleotides: TGCGCCAGCAGCCAACTGACTGATACTGAAAAACTGTTTTTT. The chain combines TRBV4-3 with TRBJ1-4; unclear D gene. Germline loops: CDR1 LGHNA, CDR2 YSLEER. The CDR3 runs to 14 residues. The V and J ends lost 2 bases and 7 bases respectively, with 11 bases between them.

This clonotype was seen repeatedly, ten times or more. CDR3 in amino acids: CASSDRQDPYNEQFF. The CDR3 DNA reads TGTGCCAGCAGCGACCGACAGGACCCCTACAATGAGCAGTTCTTC. V is TRBV7-9 and J is TRBJ2-1, with D possibly TRBD1 on 6 matching bases. Germline CDR1 is SEHNR and CDR2 is FQNEAQ (reference sequence). Trimming left V 5 bases short and J 2 bases short, with 13 bases between. The CDR3 totals 15 residues.

In its sample, this clonotype was seen many times. The chain combines TRBV2 with TRBJ1-3; 9 bases are shared with TRBD1. Looked up from germline, CDR1 is SNHLY and CDR2 is FYNNEI. V was pared by 5 bases and J by 4 bases, with 6 bases of the junction left unmatched. This CDR3 comprises 15 residues. CDR3: CASSRQGVEGNTIYF. The CDR3 nucleotides are TGTGCCAGCAGTCGACAGGGGGTGGAAGGAAACACCATATATTTT.

The V gene is TRBV18, the J gene TRBJ1-6; TRBD1 is a possible D gene (6 bases). The V end was cut by 10 bases, the J end by 3 bases, with 19 bases between. Germline V gene lookup returns CDR1 KGHSH and CDR2 LQKENI. CDR3 length: 16 amino acids. CDR3 residues: CAIPRRGGLYNSPLHF. CDR3 nucleotides: TGTGCCATCCCCAGGCGGGGGGGGCTCTATAATTCACCCCTCCACTTT.

This clonotype was detected ten times or more. The V and J genes are TRBV7-2 and TRBJ2-1; the D gene is possibly TRBD2 (5 bases). The ends were cut back, 5 bases at V and 7 bases at J, with 36 bases in the middle. This CDR3 comprises 21 residues. Germline CDR1 reads SGHTA; CDR2 reads FQGNSA. The CDR3 sequence is CASSPTSPRTRRLQRGNEQFF. In DNA, the CDR3 is TGTGCCAGCAGCCCTACCTCCCCCAGGACGAGGAGGCTCCAGCGTGGTAATGAGCAGTTCTTC.

There are many counts of this clonotype. The chain couples TRBV2 to TRBJ1-6; D is undetermined. CDR3 size: 16 residues. V lost 8 bases and J 0 bases, leaving 14 bases between the germline ends. CDR1 is SNHLY, CDR2 FYNNEI, per germline. The CDR3 reads CASLMDFSSYNSPLHF. CDR3 nucleotide sequence: TGTGCCAGCCTAATGGACTTTAGCTCCTATAATTCACCCCTCCACTTT. Based on the CDR3 plus reference TRBV2 and TRBJ1-6, the full variable domain is EPEVTQTPSHQVTQMGQEVILRCVPISNHLYFYWYRQILGQKVEFLVSFYNNEISEKSEIFDDQFSVERPDGSNFTLKIRSTKLEDSAMYFCASLMDFSSYNSPLHFGNGTRLTVT.

In this sample, this clonotype turned up once. The genes are TRBV27 and TRBJ2-3, with TRBD2 as a possible D gene (6 bases). Trimming took off 3 bases at V and 14 bases at J, with 18 bases between the two ends. The CDR3 is 13 residues long. From germline, CDR1 is MNHEY and CDR2 SMNVEV (reference sequence). The CDR3 loop is CASSLGELAERYF. The CDR3 DNA sequence: TGTGCCAGCAGTTTGGGGGAACTAGCCGAGAGGTATTTT.